In this sample, the clone carrying this T cell receptor beta chain turned up a few times. This specimen comes from a study of blood T cell repertoires in COVID-19. The germline CDR1 and CDR2 sequences are ENHRY and SYGVKD. Unmatched junction bases numbered 3, after V lost 10 bases and J lost 4 bases. This CDR3 spans 12 amino acids. The repertoire was sequenced with immunoSEQ multiplex PCR; TCRdb's copy has only in-frame clones and lacks some. The data hold fewer than 120,000 clones, with more than 75% observed a single time. The clonotype originates from a woman aged 45 to 65 with acute or convalescent COVID-19. The chain has TRBV10-3 and TRBJ2-7; 11 bases map to TRBD1. Sequencing was carried out using peripheral blood. The CDR3: CATGTGGYEQYF. In nucleotides, the CDR3 is TGTGCCACCGGGACAGGGGGGTACGAGCAGTACTTC.